A selection of T cell receptor beta chains follows, all from one sample in a study of cytomegalovirus exposure and HLA in healthy donors. Clones were sequenced by immunoSEQ multiplex PCR, and TCRdb holds only the in-frame ones, with some missing. The table lists around 150,000 clones, about 82% of them singletons. The source material was PBMCs. The receptor set was obtained from a female donor in good health and CMV-seropositive. CDR3s include the opening cysteine and the closing phenylalanine or tryptophan. Each record gives: V gene, J gene, clone size, D gene, CDR3 protein, CDR3 DNA. A D gene is named only where the DNA matches it firmly. A row's size may be missing; if present it is once, few, many or a size class.

v_call: TRBV2
j_call: TRBJ2-1
clone_size: few
d_call: NA
cdr3_aa: CASRTTAPYNEQFF
cdr3_nt: TGTGCCAGCAGAACTACCGCGCCCTACAATGAGCAGTTCTTC

v_call: TRBV6-1
j_call: TRBJ1-2
clone_size: NA
d_call: NA
cdr3_aa: CASSEAAGDYGYTF
cdr3_nt: TGTGCCAGCAGTGAAGCCGCAGGGGACTATGGCTACACCTTC

v_call: TRBV28
j_call: TRBJ1-5
clone_size: NA
d_call: NA
cdr3_aa: CASSFGGLGQPQHF
cdr3_nt: TGTGCCAGCAGTTTTGGAGGGCTTGGTCAGCCCCAGCATTTT

v_call: TRBV7-6
j_call: TRBJ2-6
clone_size: NA
d_call: TRBD2
cdr3_aa: CASSRGLAGASGANVLTF
cdr3_nt: TGTGCCAGCAGCCGCGGACTAGCGGGGGCCTCTGGGGCCAACGTCCTGACTTTC

v_call: TRBV30
j_call: TRBJ2-3
clone_size: NA
d_call: NA
cdr3_aa: CAWSVRVSDTQYF
cdr3_nt: TGTGCCTGGAGTGTCCGAGTCTCAGATACGCAGTATTTT

v_call: TRBV10-3
j_call: TRBJ2-3
clone_size: NA
d_call: TRBD2
cdr3_aa: CAISDAGGTGDTQYF
cdr3_nt: TGTGCCATCAGTGACGCGGGGGGCACGGGAGATACGCAGTATTTT

v_call: TRBV28
j_call: TRBJ1-4
clone_size: once
d_call: NA
cdr3_aa: CASLGNRGSEKLFF
cdr3_nt: TGTGCCAGCCTAGGGAACAGAGGGAGTGAAAAACTGTTTTTT

v_call: TRBV30
j_call: TRBJ1-3
clone_size: NA
d_call: NA
cdr3_aa: CAWTATRSGNTIYF
cdr3_nt: TGTGCCTGGACGGCGACACGCTCTGGAAACACCATATATTTT

v_call: TRBV15
j_call: TRBJ2-3
clone_size: once
d_call: TRBD2
cdr3_aa: CATSTQRTSGTDTQYF
cdr3_nt: TGTGCCACCAGTACCCAAAGGACTAGCGGAACAGATACGCAGTATTTT

v_call: TRBV5-1
j_call: TRBJ2-7
clone_size: NA
d_call: TRBD1
cdr3_aa: CASSLGTGLFYEQYF
cdr3_nt: TGCGCCAGCAGCTTGGGGACAGGGTTATTCTACGAGCAGTACTTC

v_call: TRBV5-1
j_call: TRBJ1-2
clone_size: NA
d_call: NA
cdr3_aa: CASSLAGGNYGYTF
cdr3_nt: TGCGCCAGCAGCTTAGCCGGCGGTAACTATGGCTACACCTTC

v_call: TRBV7-2
j_call: TRBJ2-5
clone_size: NA
d_call: NA
cdr3_aa: CASTTDRGETQYF
cdr3_nt: TGTGCCAGCACCACGGACCGGGGGGAGACCCAGTACTTC

v_call: TRBV30
j_call: TRBJ1-5
clone_size: NA
d_call: TRBD1
cdr3_aa: CAWNPGTGGSNQPQHF
cdr3_nt: TGTGCCTGGAACCCCGGGACAGGGGGCAGCAATCAGCCCCAGCATTTT

v_call: TRBV13
j_call: TRBJ2-1
clone_size: NA
d_call: TRBD1
cdr3_aa: CASSVGQGGNEQFF
cdr3_nt: TGTGCCAGCAGCGTCGGACAGGGGGGAAATGAGCAGTTCTTC

v_call: TRBV2
j_call: TRBJ2-7
clone_size: NA
d_call: NA
cdr3_aa: CASRGADGQYEQYF
cdr3_nt: TGTGCCAGCAGAGGAGCTGACGGTCAGTACGAGCAGTACTTC

v_call: TRBV7-2
j_call: TRBJ1-4
clone_size: NA
d_call: NA
cdr3_aa: CASSSYTNEKLFF
cdr3_nt: TGTGCCAGCAGCTCATACACAAATGAAAAACTGTTTTTT

v_call: TRBV4-1
j_call: TRBJ2-7
clone_size: NA
d_call: NA
cdr3_aa: CASSQPGTRYEQYF
cdr3_nt: TGCGCCAGCAGCCAGCCGGGGACTCGCTACGAGCAGTACTTC

v_call: TRBV5-1
j_call: TRBJ2-1
clone_size: NA
d_call: NA
cdr3_aa: CASSLTSLNEQFF
cdr3_nt: TGCGCCAGCAGCTTGACCAGTCTTAATGAGCAGTTCTTC

v_call: TRBV19
j_call: TRBJ1-5
clone_size: NA
d_call: NA
cdr3_aa: CASSIVAGRNQPQHF
cdr3_nt: TGTGCCAGTAGTATAGTAGCGGGGAGAAATCAGCCCCAGCATTTT

v_call: TRBV28
j_call: TRBJ2-7
clone_size: NA
d_call: NA
cdr3_aa: CASTIPDRSSYEQYF
cdr3_nt: TGTGCCAGCACTATCCCCGACAGAAGCTCCTACGAGCAGTACTTC

v_call: TRBV6-5
j_call: TRBJ1-2
clone_size: few
d_call: NA
cdr3_aa: CASSYSPQGMDGYTF
cdr3_nt: TGTGCCAGCAGTTACTCCCCACAGGGAATGGATGGCTACACCTTC

v_call: TRBV7-2
j_call: TRBJ1-1
clone_size: NA
d_call: NA
cdr3_aa: CASSFFMNTEAFF
cdr3_nt: TGTGCCAGCAGCTTTTTCATGAACACTGAAGCTTTCTTT

v_call: TRBV7-3
j_call: TRBJ2-2
clone_size: few
d_call: TRBD1
cdr3_aa: CASSVGTGNAGELFF
cdr3_nt: TGTGCCAGCAGCGTGGGGACAGGCAACGCCGGGGAGCTGTTTTTT

v_call: TRBV7-9
j_call: TRBJ1-1
clone_size: NA
d_call: NA
cdr3_aa: CASSPGGRNTEAFF
cdr3_nt: TGTGCCAGCAGCCCGGGAGGGCGAAACACTGAAGCTTTCTTT

v_call: TRBV7-8
j_call: TRBJ1-1
clone_size: once
d_call: NA
cdr3_aa: CASSLARGESTEAFF
cdr3_nt: TGTGCCAGCAGCTTAGCGCGGGGGGAGAGCACTGAAGCTTTCTTT

v_call: TRBV13
j_call: TRBJ2-2
clone_size: NA
d_call: TRBD1
cdr3_aa: CASRTGGNTGELFF
cdr3_nt: TGTGCCAGCAGGACAGGGGGGAACACCGGGGAGCTGTTTTTT

v_call: TRBV18
j_call: TRBJ2-7
clone_size: once
d_call: TRBD1
cdr3_aa: CASSPRGQAYEQYF
cdr3_nt: TGTGCCAGCTCACCGAGAGGACAGGCCTACGAGCAGTACTTC

v_call: TRBV5-1
j_call: TRBJ2-5
clone_size: NA
d_call: NA
cdr3_aa: CASNLGHNQETQYF
cdr3_nt: TGCGCCAGCAACCTCGGACACAACCAAGAGACCCAGTACTTC

v_call: TRBV5-1
j_call: TRBJ1-2
clone_size: NA
d_call: NA
cdr3_aa: CASSLDGLNYGYTF
cdr3_nt: TGCGCCAGCAGCTTGGACGGTCTCAACTATGGCTACACCTTC

v_call: TRBV9
j_call: TRBJ2-3
clone_size: few
d_call: TRBD2
cdr3_aa: CASSTSPLRAGGEDTQYF
cdr3_nt: TGTGCCAGCAGCACCAGCCCCTTGAGGGCGGGAGGGGAAGATACGCAGTATTTT